This TCR beta chain comes out of a study of OX40 agonist ivuxolimab in advanced cancers. Study context: Patients received intravenous ivuxolimab every 2 weeks at 0.01 to 10 mg/kg. Every patient in dose escalation had hepatocellular carcinoma, melanoma, renal cell or head and neck cancer.

General study results and limits: CD4+ and CD8+ blood T cells expanded clonally by week 6 at 0.1 to 3.0 mg/kg.

The CDR3 consists of 13 residues. Germline values: CDR1 SNHLY, CDR2 FYNNEI. With 10 bases removed from V and 0 bases from J, the gap between germline ends came to 12 bases. Method: immunoSEQ multiplex PCR; TCRdb's copy keeps in-frame clones and lacks some. The sample consists of around 80,000 clones, roughly four fifths of them appearing once. As concerns this clone: Its matching antigen is unknown.

This sequence was found in an adult with an advanced solid tumor such as melanoma, head and neck, liver or kidney cancer. The chain employs TRBV2 and TRBJ2-5; weak D call: TRBD1 (5 bases). The sequencing used CD4+ or CD8+ T cells sorted from blood, collected in a trial of the OX40 agonist ivuxolimab. The CDR3 protein is CATRAGNQETQYF. In DNA, the CDR3 is TGTGCCACTAGGGCAGGGAACCAAGAGACCCAGTACTTC.